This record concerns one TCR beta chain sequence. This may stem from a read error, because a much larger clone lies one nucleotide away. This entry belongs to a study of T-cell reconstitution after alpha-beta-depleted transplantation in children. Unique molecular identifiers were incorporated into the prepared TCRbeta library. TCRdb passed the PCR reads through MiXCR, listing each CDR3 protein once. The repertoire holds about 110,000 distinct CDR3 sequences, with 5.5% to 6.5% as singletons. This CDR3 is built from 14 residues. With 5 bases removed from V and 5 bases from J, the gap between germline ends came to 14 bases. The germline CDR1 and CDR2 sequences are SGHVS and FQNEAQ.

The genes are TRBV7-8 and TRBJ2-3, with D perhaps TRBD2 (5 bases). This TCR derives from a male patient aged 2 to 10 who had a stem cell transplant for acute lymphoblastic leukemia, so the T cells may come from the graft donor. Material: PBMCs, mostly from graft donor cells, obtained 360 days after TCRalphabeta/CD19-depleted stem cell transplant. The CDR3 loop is CASSTKEGLDTQYF. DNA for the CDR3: TGTGCCAGCAGCACAAAAGAGGGTCTAGATACGCAGTATTTT.